Here is one T cell receptor (beta chain) with its context. Sequenced by immunoSEQ multiplex PCR; TCRdb stores in-frame clones only, minus some. Among 65,000 to 95,000 clones listed, 94% were seen once. This entry is derived from a study of technical replicates of blood from a few donors. The origin of this receptor is a human donor in good health. Sequencing was done on a sample of T cells isolated from PBMCs.

The CDR3 loop reads CASSPPSRGVYGYTF. The CDR3 DNA reads as TGTGCCAGCAGCCCTCCTTCGCGGGGTGTCTATGGCTACACCTTC. V and J are TRBV5-6 and TRBJ1-2, with no clear D. Germline V lookup: CDR1 SGHDT, CDR2 YYEEEE. The CDR3 runs 15 residues. Between the trimmed V and J ends, which lost 4 bases and 4 bases, there was a span of 17 bases.